This TCR beta chain was identified during a study of CD8+CD57+ T cells in acquired aplastic anemia. Whole-study context: CD4+ and CD8+ cells, once sorted, gave DNA averaging roughly 3.2 ug. Healthy donor CD4+ samples were sequenced to a depth that averaged roughly 9.9 million reads. General observations from the study: Controls did not differ significantly from patients in CD8+ Simpson's diversity. Overlap between patients and controls comprised about 30 CD8+ CDR3 sequences.

Profiling that covered TCR beta VDJ and CDR3 relied on genomic DNA as its template. TCRdb called the reads again in MiXCR, with one record for every CDR3 protein. The sample holds more than 40,000 distinct CDR3 sequences, around 73% seen once. The CDR3 is made up of 14 amino acids. V lost 7 bases to trimming and J lost 4 bases, with 13 bases between them. Germline loops: CDR1 SNHLY, CDR2 FYNNEI. Comments on this clonotype: Its antigen is not identified.

This clonotype was obtained from a human donor in good health, serving as a control. The chain combines TRBV2 with TRBJ2-2; D possibly corresponds to TRBD1 (6 bases). Sequenced material: sorted CD4+, CD8+, or CD8+CD57+ T cells (not recorded which) from PBMCs. The CDR3 DNA follows: TGTGCCAGCACTCAGGGGACGGGCACCGGGGAGCTGTTTTTT. This encodes CASTQGTGTGELFF.